This T cell receptor beta chain was sequenced during a study of shared clonotypes between healthy human individuals. Study-wide findings and caveats: The study generally estimated greater richness for naive than memory subsets. Sharing across four donors was highest in naive CD4 (around 5%) and lowest in memory CD8 (roughly 0.4%).

In the case of this clone: Its antigen is currently unknown.

This table comes from immunoSEQ multiplex PCR, and its TCRdb copy is limited to in-frame clones, with some not included. The sample carries around 2.5 million clones, 93% recorded once. Nashville, Tennessee was home to all donors, who were Caucasian adults. V lost 5 bases, J lost 9 bases, and 25 bases lay in between. Germline V CDR1 and CDR2: SGHVS, FNYEAQ. There are 17 residues in the CDR3. The sequencing sample was made of naive CD4+ T cells from PBMCs. The subset was: CD45RA+ positively selected. The V and J genes are TRBV7-6 and TRBJ2-2, with D perhaps TRBD2 (6 bases). This clonotype originated in a man between 18 and 29 years old in good health. Some clones in this sample may be carry-over from other donors' samples. The CDR3 nucleotides read TGTGCCAGCAGCAATGGAGGGGCAGTAAGGCGCGTTAGGGAGCTGTTTTTT. Translated: CASSNGGAVRRVRELFF. The full variable domain, its missing parts supplied by reference TRBV7-6 and TRBJ2-2, is GAGVSQSPRYKVTKRGQDVALRCDPISGHVSLYWYRQALGQGPEFLTYFNYEAQQDKSGLPNDRFSAERPEGSISTLTIQRTEQRDSAMYRCASSNGGAVRRVRELFFGEGSRLTVL.